These 10 T cell receptor beta chains were sequenced from one sample in a study of cytomegalovirus exposure and HLA in healthy donors. The PCR employed 60 Vbeta primers together with 13 Jbeta primers. TCRdb keeps only in-frame clones here, not all; method: immunoSEQ multiplex PCR. This table has 200,000 to 250,000 clones, over 70% appearing once. The sequenced material came from PBMCs. The origin of the receptors is a boy younger than 10 in good health and CMV-seronegative.

This clone was observed a single time. V gene TRBV7-9 combines with J gene TRBJ1-4, with 8 nucleotides matching TRBD1. CDR3 length: 16 amino acids. V gave up 6 bases and J gave up 5 bases; unmatched junction bases: 11. The germline V gene encodes CDR1 SEHNR and CDR2 FQNEAQ (reference sequence). The CDR3 DNA reads TGTGCCAGCAGGGGGACAGGTCGCCCTCAGAATGAAAAACTGTTTTTT. Residues: CASRGTGRPQNEKLFF.

The V gene is TRBV6-5, the J gene TRBJ2-7, with D possibly being TRBD1 (6 bases). Germline CDR1 MNHEY, CDR2 SVGAGI. V was trimmed by 6 bases and J by 4 bases, leaving 10 bases between them. There are 12 residues in the CDR3. CDR3 sequence (DNA): TGTGCCAGCAGAGCAGGGGCATACGAGCAGTACTTC. This codes for CASRAGAYEQYF.

The chain's CDR3 is CASSETGSYEQYF. DNA for the CDR3: TGTGCCAGCAGTGAAACAGGTTCCTACGAGCAGTACTTC. This chain uses TRBV6-1 with TRBJ2-7; D might be TRBD1 (5 bases). Germline V gene lookup returns CDR1 MNHNS and CDR2 SASEGT. This CDR3 is 13 amino acids long. Trimming cost V 2 bases and J 1 base, with 6 bases left between them.

As to this clone: One end of the junction is discordant with germline, which a read error may explain. The chain carries TRBV14 and TRBJ2-2; D not resolved. This CDR3 comprises 14 residues. In germline, CDR1 is SGHDN, CDR2 FVKESK. CDR3 coding DNA: TGTGCCAGCAGTCAAGTCGGGAACACCGGGGAGCTGTTTTTT. This gives the protein CASSQVGNTGELFF.

The chain uses TRBV7-9 and TRBJ2-7, with no clear D. In germline, CDR1 is SEHNR, CDR2 FQNEAQ (reference sequence). Trimming shortened V by 5 bases and J by 3 bases, and 8 bases separated the two germline ends. This CDR3 has 12 amino acids. The chain's CDR3 is CASSPIDYEQYF. In DNA, the CDR3 is TGTGCCAGCAGCCCTATAGACTACGAGCAGTACTTC. Complete variable domain (other parts from reference TRBV7-9 and TRBJ2-7): DTGVSQNPRHKITKRGQNVTFRCDPISEHNRLYWYRQTLGQGPEFLTYFQNEAQLEKSRLLSDRFSAERPKGSFSTLEIQRTEQGDSAMYLCASSPIDYEQYFGPGTRLTVT.

The CDR3 region is CASSEALARSAYEQYF. The CDR3 nucleotides are TGTGCCAGCAGTGAAGCGCTTGCCAGGTCCGCCTACGAGCAGTACTTC. The V and J genes are TRBV6-1 and TRBJ2-7; D gene unclear. This CDR3 contains 16 residues. Per the germline V gene, CDR1 is MNHNS and CDR2 is SASEGT. The V end was cut by 0 bases, the J end by 2 bases, with 14 bases between.

This clone was picked up a small number of times. The J gene is TRBJ2-7, the V gene TRBV6-1; the match to TRBD2 covers 8 bases. CDR3 length: 15 residues. Trimming took 5 bases from V and 1 from J; bases not matched to a gene: 7. Germline V gene sequence: CDR1 MNHNS, CDR2 SASEGT. DNA for the CDR3: TGTGCCAGCAGTACCTGGACTAGCTTATCCTACGAGCAGTACTTC. Amino acids: CASSTWTSLSYEQYF.

V gene TRBV20-1 combines with J gene TRBJ2-1; possible D gene TRBD1, 6 bases. Germline assignment: CDR1 DFQATT and CDR2 SNEGSKA (reference sequence). Trimming removed 8 bases at V and 8 bases at J, with 13 bases between. There are 11 residues in the CDR3. CDR3: CSPRQAYEQFF. Here the CDR3 DNA reads TGCAGTCCCAGACAGGCATATGAGCAGTTCTTC.

This clone appeared a few times. The chain is built from TRBV2 and TRBJ2-4, with 11 positions matching TRBD2. The CDR3 is 15 amino acids. In germline, CDR1 is SNHLY, CDR2 FYNNEI. J gave up 1 base and V 8 bases, and 4 bases lay outside the gene matches. In DNA form, the CDR3 reads TGTGCCAGCGGGCGGACTAGCGGGGCCAAAAACATTCAGTACTTC. Its translation: CASGRTSGAKNIQYF.

This CDR3 reads CASSRTGGDQETQYF. CDR3 bases: TGTGCCAGCAGCAGGACAGGGGGAGACCAAGAGACCCAGTACTTC. J is TRBJ2-5 and V is TRBV7-3, with 10 bases matching TRBD1. Looked up from germline, CDR1 is SGHTA and CDR2 is FQGTGA. V was pared by 5 bases and J by 0 bases, with 3 bases of the junction left unmatched. This CDR3 comprises 15 residues. Complete variable domain (other parts from reference TRBV7-3 and TRBJ2-5): GAGVSQTPSNKVTEKGKYVELRCDPISGHTALYWYRQSLGQGPEFLIYFQGTGAADDSGLPNDRFFAVRPEGSVSTLKIQRTERGDSAVYLCASSRTGGDQETQYFGPGTRLLVL.